This T cell receptor beta chain was obtained from a study of cytotoxic CD8 clonotypes in ibrutinib-treated CLL. The study, taken as a whole, reports: Elevated clonality accompanied ibrutinib response, with a return toward baseline values at progression.

V was pared by 0 bases and J by 4 bases, with 14 bases between. CDR3 size: 16 residues. Germline CDR1 PRHDT, CDR2 FYEKMQ (reference sequence). Turning to this clone: Antigen specificity is unknown.

Data came from immunoSEQ multiplex PCR; TCRdb stores just in-frame clones and leaves some out. The data hold 55,000 to 60,000 clones, with nearly 55% observed a single time. This TCR derives from a human donor with chronic lymphocytic leukemia. The sequences come from PBMCs, collected at disease progression, from a patient treated with ibrutinib. The V call is TRBV13, the J call TRBJ2-3; D call uncertain. The CDR3 DNA reads as TGTGCCAGCAGCTTAGGTCGTTTCCTGGGCGCAGATACGCAGTATTTT. Protein: CASSLGRFLGADTQYF.